This T cell receptor (beta chain) emerged from a study of post-analysis software for immune sequencing data. Study in general: Relapsing-remitting, secondary progressive and progressive-relapsing multiple sclerosis courses were included. Study-level points and caveats: TRBV segments more frequent in patients than in controls numbered several and included TRBV5-6, TRBV5-1 and TRBV20-1. Normalized Chao1 diversity in multiple sclerosis patients fell significantly below that of controls.

This clonotype was observed a few times. What it binds is unknown. Between the trimmed V and J ends, which lost 1 base and 4 bases, there was a span of 13 bases. Germline CDR1 reads LGHNA; CDR2 reads YNFKEQ. This CDR3 contains 16 residues. Incorporated into the TCR beta cDNA libraries were unique molecular identifiers, which served to reduce PCR and sequencing biases. Yield was roughly 0.5 million cDNA molecules from approximately 0.95 to 9.8 million T cells. TCRdb analysed the PCR reads with MiXCR anew, one entry per CDR3 protein. The sample includes some 690,000 distinct CDR3 sequences, about 60% of them seen just once.

The material sequenced was blood. The chain joins TRBV4-2 to TRBJ2-2; D might be TRBD1 (6 bases). The sequence derives from a girl between 2 and 10 years old with multiple sclerosis. The DNA for the CDR3 is TGTGCCAGCAGCCAAGTTGCAGGGGCAGTCACCGGGGAGCTGTTTTTT. Encoded protein: CASSQVAGAVTGELFF.